These 3 T cell receptor beta chains originate from one sample sequenced in a study of T cell changes during pregnancy in multiple sclerosis. The table came from immunoSEQ multiplex PCR; TCRdb's copy has only in-frame clones and leaves some out. The table records over 45,000 clones, just over 90% of them present only once. The sequences come from peripheral blood, collected in the first trimester of pregnancy. These TCRs come from a female donor in good health, enrolled as a control in a pregnancy study.

This rearrangement joins TRBV28 to TRBJ1-5, with D perhaps TRBD1 (5 bases). V was clipped by 5 bases and J by 6 bases, with 14 bases between them. CDR1 and CDR2 from the germline V gene are MDHEN and SYDVKM. The CDR3 has 14 residues. CDR3 nucleotide sequence: TGTGCCAGCAGTCGCAGGGTAACCAGTCAGCCCCAGCATTTT. Amino acids: CASSRRVTSQPQHF.

This rearrangement joins TRBV9 to TRBJ2-1, with a weak D call TRBD2 (5 bases). The germline CDR1 and CDR2 sequences are SGDLS and YYNGEE. With 1 base removed from V and 7 bases from J, the gap between germline ends came to 15 bases. The CDR3 length is 15 residues. Here the CDR3 reads CASSVLSGLGNEQFF. Here the CDR3 DNA reads TGTGCCAGCAGCGTACTCAGCGGTCTGGGGAATGAGCAGTTCTTC.

The genes are TRBV15 and TRBJ2-7; TRBD1 matches at 8 bases. Unmatched junction bases numbered 20, after V lost 2 bases and J lost 11 bases. The germline V gene encodes CDR1 LNHNV and CDR2 YYDKDF (reference sequence). This CDR3 is built from 17 residues. The CDR3 DNA reads as TGTGCCACCAGCAGACCCCCAACGACAGGGGTTTTCATTGCAGAGTACTTC. Translated, it gives CATSRPPTTGVFIAEYF.